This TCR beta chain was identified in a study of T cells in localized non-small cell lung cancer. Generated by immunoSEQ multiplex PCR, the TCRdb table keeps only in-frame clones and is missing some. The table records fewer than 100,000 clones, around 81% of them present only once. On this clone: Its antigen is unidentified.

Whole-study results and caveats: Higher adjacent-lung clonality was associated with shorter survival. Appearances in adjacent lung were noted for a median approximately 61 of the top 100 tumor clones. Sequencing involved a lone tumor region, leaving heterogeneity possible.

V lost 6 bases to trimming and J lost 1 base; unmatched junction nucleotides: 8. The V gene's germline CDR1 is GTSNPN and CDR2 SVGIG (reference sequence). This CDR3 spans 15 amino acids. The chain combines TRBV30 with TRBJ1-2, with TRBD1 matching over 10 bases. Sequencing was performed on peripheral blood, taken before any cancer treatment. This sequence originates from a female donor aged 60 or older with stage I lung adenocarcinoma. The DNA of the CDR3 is TGTGCCTGCTCGACAGGGGGCACGGGTAACTATGGCTACACCTTC. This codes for CACSTGGTGNYGYTF.